This TCR beta chain comes out of a study of blood T cell repertoires in COVID-19. This CDR3 comprises 16 residues. With V trimmed by 5 bases and J by 5 bases, 11 bases remained unmatched. From germline, CDR1 is KGHDR and CDR2 SFDVKD. Libraries were prepared by immunoSEQ multiplex PCR; TCRdb keeps only in-frame clonotypes and omits some of them. The table has 70,000 to 100,000 clones, approximately 78% seen once. This chain uses TRBV24-1 with TRBJ2-1; 7 bases are a match to TRBD1. Sequencing used peripheral blood. The TCR sequence derives from a man aged 45-65 years with active or convalescent COVID-19. This chain's CDR3 is CATSGSGTASNNEQFF. DNA for the CDR3: TGTGCCACCAGTGGCTCCGGGACAGCGAGCAACAATGAGCAGTTCTTC.